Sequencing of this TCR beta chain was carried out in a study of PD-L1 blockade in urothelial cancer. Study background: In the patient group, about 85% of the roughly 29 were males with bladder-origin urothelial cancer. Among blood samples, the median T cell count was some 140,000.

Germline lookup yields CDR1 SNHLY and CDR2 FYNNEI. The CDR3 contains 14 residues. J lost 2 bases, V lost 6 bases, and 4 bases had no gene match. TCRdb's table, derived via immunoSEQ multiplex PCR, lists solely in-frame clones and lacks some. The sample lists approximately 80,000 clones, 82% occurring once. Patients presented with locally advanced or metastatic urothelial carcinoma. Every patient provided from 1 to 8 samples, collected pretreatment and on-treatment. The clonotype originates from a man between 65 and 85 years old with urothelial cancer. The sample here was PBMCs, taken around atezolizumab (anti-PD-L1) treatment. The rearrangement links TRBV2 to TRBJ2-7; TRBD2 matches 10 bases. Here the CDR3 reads CASSFGLAAYEQYF. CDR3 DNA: TGTGCCAGCAGCTTCGGACTAGCGGCCTACGAGCAGTACTTC.